This TCR beta chain was obtained from a study of blood T cell repertoires in COVID-19. Overall study context: COVID-19 samples from acute and convalescent phases originated in the United States, Italy and Spain. Sample material is recorded as cDNA or gDNA derived from T cells, B-cell-depleted T cells, or PBMCs.

Method: immunoSEQ multiplex PCR; TCRdb's copy keeps in-frame clones and lacks some. The table records tens of thousands of clones, 80% to 90% of them present only once. The receptor was derived from a woman older than 75 with acute or convalescent COVID-19. The material sequenced was peripheral blood.

CDR3: CASSLDRGLVNEQFF. In DNA, the CDR3 is TGTGCCAGCAGCTTAGACAGGGGTTTGGTCAATGAGCAGTTCTTC. The chain recombines TRBV13 with TRBJ2-1, with 7 bases fitting TRBD1. There are 15 residues in the CDR3. CDR1 PRHDT and CDR2 FYEKMQ come from the germline V gene (reference sequence). V shed 1 base, J shed 6 bases, and the junction held 6 bases outside the gene matches. The whole variable domain, filled in from reference TRBV13 and TRBJ2-1, reads AAGVIQSPRHLIKEKRETATLKCYPIPRHDTVYWYQQGPGQDPQFLISFYEKMQSDKGSIPDRFSAQQFSDYHSELNMSSLELGDSALYFCASSLDRGLVNEQFFGPGTRLTVL.